This T cell receptor (beta chain) was profiled in a study of shared clonotypes between healthy human individuals. Methods used by the authors: Filtering of immunoSEQ junctional sequences could not match full-length read filtering. Sequenced by immunoSEQ multiplex PCR; TCRdb stores in-frame clones only, minus some. Clonal size and the V and J genes are those of that table, whereas D and trimming came from the DNA. The data show some 2,500,000 clones, under 95% seen once. Per germline, CDR1 GTSNPN and CDR2 SVGIG (reference sequence). V gave up 5 bases and J gave up 1 base, with 11 bases separating them. The CDR3 extends over 13 amino acids. This clone showed up just a few times. Its antigen is still unknown. Other DNA sequences in this specimen translate into the identical CDR3. Free of recent acute infections or vaccinations, the donors were healthy HIV-negative adults. General observations from the study: Clonotypes not shared had lower generation probabilities than those common to all four donors. Memory subsets generally showed lower estimated richness than naive subsets.

V gene TRBV30 combines with J gene TRBJ1-1, with TRBD1 as a possible D gene (6 bases). The sequenced sample was naive CD4+ T cells from PBMCs. Subset indicated: CD45RA+ positively selected. This clonotype was sampled from a man in his late teens or twenties in good health. Some clones in this sample may be carry-over from other donors' samples. The CDR3 sequence is CAWARTANTEAFF. The CDR3 nucleotides read TGTGCCTGGGCCAGGACAGCGAACACTGAAGCTTTCTTT.